A single sample gave rise to the 20 T cell receptor beta chains below, sequenced in a study of blood T cell repertoires in COVID-19. Profiling relied on immunoSEQ multiplex PCR, and the TCRdb table lists in-frame clones only, not all of them. This table holds hundreds of thousands of clones, 87% found once. Sequenced material: PBMCs or T cells enriched from blood (not recorded which). Receptors originate from a woman aged 18-29 years with acute COVID-19.

The chain recombines TRBV28 with TRBJ2-2; TRBD2 matches at 11 bases. Trimming took 3 bases from V and 4 from J; bases not matched to a gene: 4. The CDR3 runs 16 residues. CDR1 and CDR2 (germline): MDHEN, SYDVKM. CDR3 protein: CASSFPLAGGTGELFF. In nucleotides, the CDR3 is TGTGCCAGCAGTTTCCCGCTAGCGGGAGGCACCGGGGAGCTGTTTTTT. The whole variable domain, filled in from reference TRBV28 and TRBJ2-2, reads DVKVTQSSRYLVKRTGEKVFLECVQDMDHENMFWYRQDPGLGLRLIYFSYDVKMKEKGDIPEGYSVSREKKERFSLILESASTNQTSMYLCASSFPLAGGTGELFFGEGSRLTVL.

A word on this clone: The identical CDR3 is also encoded by other nucleotide sequences in the sample. The genes are TRBV18 and TRBJ1-1; D gene ambiguous. V shed 2 bases and J shed 1 base, with 5 bases lying between them. Looked up from germline, CDR1 is KGHSH and CDR2 is LQKENI. The length of the CDR3 is 13 residues. CDR3 DNA: TGTGCCAGCTCACCAGGGCAGAACACTGAAGCTTTCTTT. Translating gives CASSPGQNTEAFF. The full variable domain, completed using reference TRBV18 and TRBJ1-1, is NAGVMQNPRHLVRRRGQEARLRCSPMKGHSHVYWYRQLPEEGLKFMVYLQKENIIDESGMPKERFSAEFPKEGPSILRIQQVVRGDSAAYFCASSPGQNTEAFFGQGTRLTVV.

V gene TRBV7-2 combines with J gene TRBJ2-2, with no clear D. The CDR3 extends over 14 amino acids. CDR1 and CDR2 from the germline V gene are SGHTA and FQGNSA. With 2 bases removed from V and 3 bases from J, the gap between germline ends came to 7 bases. CDR3 coding DNA: TGTGCCAGCAGCTTAACAATTCACACCGGGGAGCTGTTTTTT. Amino acids: CASSLTIHTGELFF.

Note on this clone: Mismatch with germline at one junction end may stem from a read error. The J gene is TRBJ2-7, the V gene TRBV7-9; maybe TRBD1 (5 bases). The CDR3 sequence is 10 residues long. Germline V gene data show CDR1 as SEHNR and CDR2 as FQNEAQ (reference sequence). The CDR3 DNA follows: TGTGCCAGCGGTACCAGGGTTAGGAACTTC. It translates to CASGTRVRNF.

The chain joins TRBV5-8 to TRBJ1-2; D is uncertain. V gave up 0 bases and J gave up 6 bases, with 9 bases separating them. This CDR3 spans 13 amino acids. Germline V gives CDR1 SGHTS, CDR2 YDEGEE. The CDR3 sequence is CASSLVRSDGYTF. The DNA of the CDR3 is TGTGCCAGCAGCTTGGTGAGGTCAGATGGCTACACCTTC.

This chain links TRBV6-2 or TRBV6-3 with TRBJ1-5, with TRBD1 matching over 7 bases. Trimming took 5 bases from V and 8 from J; bases not matched to a gene: 9. The CDR3 consists of 14 residues. Germline-derived CDR1 and CDR2 are MNHEY and SVGEGT. In DNA form, the CDR3 reads TGTGCCAGCAGTAATCAGGGGGGAGGTAAGCCCCAGCATTTT. It yields the protein CASSNQGGGKPQHF.

This clone was seen only once. CDR3: CASSPGLAGVYNEQFF. The CDR3 DNA is TGTGCCAGCTCTCCGGGACTAGCGGGGGTATACAATGAGCAGTTCTTC. The chain carries TRBV18 and TRBJ2-1; 14 positions agree with TRBD2. V trimming: 6 bases; J trimming: 4 bases; junction bases outside the gene matches: 5. Germline V gene lookup returns CDR1 KGHSH and CDR2 LQKENI. This CDR3 comprises 16 residues.

The chain is built from TRBV11-2 and TRBJ2-5, with 7 nucleotides matching TRBD1. The germline gives CDR1 SGHAT, CDR2 FQNNGV. The V segment lost 5 bases and the J segment 5 bases; nucleotides outside the gene matches: 20. The CDR3 consists of 18 residues. The CDR3 protein is CASSKRDSTGLPRETQYF. In DNA, the CDR3 is TGTGCCAGCAGCAAAAGGGACAGCACGGGGCTACCAAGGGAGACCCAGTACTTC.

This chain joins TRBV19 and TRBJ2-7; a possible D gene is TRBD1 (5 bases). V was shortened by 4 bases and J by 5 bases, with 12 bases between the two germline ends. Germline V gene sequence: CDR1 LNHDA, CDR2 SQIVND (reference sequence). CDR3 length equals 13 residues. This CDR3 is CASSTGRAHEQYF. The CDR3 DNA follows: TGTGCCAGTAGTACAGGCAGGGCCCACGAGCAGTACTTC. Complete variable domain (other parts from reference TRBV19 and TRBJ2-7): DGGITQSPKYLFRKEGQNVTLSCEQNLNHDAMYWYRQDPGQGLRLIYYSQIVNDFQKGDIAEGYSVSREKKESFPLTVTSAQKNPTAFYLCASSTGRAHEQYFGPGTRLTVT.

This clone showed up just a few times. V is TRBV19 and J is TRBJ1-1, with unresolved D. Trimming shortened V by 3 bases and J by 3 bases, and 8 bases separated the two germline ends. This CDR3 spans 13 amino acids. The germline V gene encodes CDR1 LNHDA and CDR2 SQIVND (reference sequence). The CDR3 region has the DNA TGTGCCAGTAGTATGGCGAGGGACACTGAAGCTTTCTTT. Translating gives CASSMARDTEAFF.

V usage is TRBV5-6 and J usage is TRBJ2-1, with no clear D. The length of the CDR3 is 15 residues. V lost 1 base and J 0 bases, leaving 8 bases between the germline ends. From germline, CDR1 is SGHDT and CDR2 YYEEEE. CDR3 sequence reads: CASSLKRDSYNEQFF. The CDR3 bases are TGTGCCAGCAGCTTGAAGCGTGACTCCTACAATGAGCAGTTCTTC.

V gene TRBV28 combines with J gene TRBJ1-2, with TRBD1 matching 7 bases. Germline trimming cut 6 bases from V and 5 bases from J; bases unmatched to any gene: 6. CDR3 length: 13 amino acids. The germline CDR1 and CDR2 sequences are MDHEN and SYDVKM. The CDR3 reads CASRTDRKYGYTF. CDR3 in DNA: TGTGCCAGCAGGACGGACAGGAAGTATGGCTACACCTTC.

The chain employs TRBV10-3 and TRBJ1-5; no clear D. This CDR3 comprises 15 residues. Germline CDR1 and CDR2: ENHRY and SYGVKD. V gave up 4 bases and J gave up 1 base, with 11 bases separating them. CDR3 amino acids: CAISGGVGSNQPQHF. CDR3 DNA sequence: TGTGCCATCAGTGGCGGGGTTGGGAGCAATCAGCCCCAGCATTTT.

The V call is TRBV3-1 (or the pseudogene TRBV3-2), the J call TRBJ1-4; 8 bases map to TRBD1. Germline loops: CDR1 LGHDT, CDR2 YNNKEL (reference sequence). Trimming cost V 4 bases and J 7 bases; bases outside gene matches: 8. This CDR3 is built from 15 residues. In DNA, the CDR3 is TGTGCCAGCAGCCGAACAACCGGGACAGGTGAAAAACTGTTTTTT. Protein sequence: CASSRTTGTGEKLFF.

The rearrangement joins TRBV7-2 to TRBJ1-3; no definite D call. Germline V lookup: CDR1 SGHTA, CDR2 FQGNSA. The CDR3 covers 12 residues. V gave up 2 bases and J gave up 4 bases, with 3 bases separating them. CDR3 DNA: TGTGCCAGCAGCTTACAGGGAAACACCATATATTTT. Protein product: CASSLQGNTIYF. The full variable domain, rest sourced from reference TRBV7-2 and TRBJ1-3, is GAGVSQSPSNKVTEKGKDVELRCDPISGHTALYWYRQSLGQGLEFLIYFQGNSAPDKSGLPSDRFSAERTGGSVSTLTIQRTQQEDSAVYLCASSLQGNTIYFGEGSWLTVV.

This clone is a singleton in its sample. The J gene is TRBJ1-2, the V gene TRBV6-2 or TRBV6-3, with TRBD1 matching 12 bases. The CDR3 extends over 14 amino acids. Germline CDR1 reads MNHEY; CDR2 reads SVGEGT. J gave up 7 bases and V 5 bases, and 5 bases lay outside the gene matches. The CDR3 loop is CASSGTGGIFGYTF. For the CDR3, the DNA is TGTGCCAGCAGTGGGACAGGGGGCATCTTTGGCTACACCTTC.

The rearrangement joins TRBV19 to TRBJ2-1; 9 bases are shared with TRBD1. J was trimmed by 6 bases and V by 6 bases; bases with no gene match: 3. The CDR3 extends over 13 amino acids. Germline V gives CDR1 LNHDA, CDR2 SQIVND (reference sequence). The CDR3 loop is CASSGTGSNEQFF. CDR3 bases: TGTGCCAGTAGCGGGACAGGGTCCAATGAGCAGTTCTTC.

A single count supports this clone. The sample holds other DNA sequences that translate to the same CDR3. The CDR3 loop is CASSLAANYGYTF. The CDR3 bases are TGTGCCAGCAGCTTGGCTGCTAACTATGGCTACACCTTC. This chain connects TRBV5-6 to TRBJ1-2; D gene uncertain. With 0 bases removed from V and 0 bases from J, the gap between germline ends came to 3 bases. This CDR3 is built from 13 residues. Germline CDR1 reads SGHDT; CDR2 reads YYEEEE.

The chain recombines TRBV7-9 with TRBJ2-7; 8 nucleotides agree with TRBD2. After removal of 5 bases from V and 5 bases from J, the junction contained 14 bases not matched to a gene. This CDR3 has 16 residues. In germline, CDR1 is SEHNR, CDR2 FQNEAQ (reference sequence). The CDR3 is CASSPASGGSSNEQYF. The CDR3 nucleotides are TGTGCCAGCAGCCCCGCAAGCGGGGGTTCTAGTAACGAGCAGTACTTC.

The rearrangement uses TRBV18 and TRBJ1-1; D may be TRBD1 (6 bases). Trimming shortened V by 2 bases and J by 3 bases, and 13 bases separated the two germline ends. CDR3 length equals 15 residues. Germline assignment: CDR1 KGHSH and CDR2 LQKENI. The CDR3 DNA reads TGTGCCAGCTCACCAGCAGGGGTCGGGTACACTGAAGCTTTCTTT. This gives the protein CASSPAGVGYTEAFF.